These T cell receptor beta chains were read from a single sample in a study of blood T cell repertoires in COVID-19. The repertoire was sequenced with immunoSEQ multiplex PCR; TCRdb's copy has only in-frame clones and lacks some. The top ten hold about 15% of the sample, which has 85,000 to 95,000 clones, 72% seen once. The sample was peripheral blood. The receptors stem from a woman of 80 years or more with acute or convalescent COVID-19. Both conserved end residues are part of each CDR3. The order of the fields is clone size, V gene, D gene, J gene, CDR3 DNA, CDR3 protein. A D gene is named only where the DNA matches it firmly. The size entry is marked missing in some rows and otherwise reads once, few, many or a size class.

>-|TRBV7-2|-|TRBJ2-1
TGTGCCAGCAGCTTAGGGGGGGGCACGGTTGAGCAGTTCTTC
CASSLGGGTVEQFF
>-|TRBV7-8|-|TRBJ1-2
TGTGCCAGCAGCTTTTGGGAGAATGATGGCTACACCTTC
CASSFWENDGYTF
>-|TRBV7-2|-|TRBJ1-4
TGTGCCAGCAGCCCATACCGAGCAACTAATGAAAAACTGTTTTTT
CASSPYRATNEKLFF
>-|TRBV5-1|TRBD1|TRBJ1-1
TGCGCCAGCAGGCAGGGGGCCACTGAAGCTTTCTTT
CASRQGATEAFF
>once|TRBV20-1|-|TRBJ1-2
TGCAGTGCTATCCTACAGGATGGCTACACCTTC
CSAILQDGYTF
>once|TRBV5-4|-|TRBJ1-2
TGTGCCAGCAGCTTGGGGCAGTCATATGGCTACACCTTC
CASSLGQSYGYTF
>large|TRBV7-9|-|TRBJ2-2
TGTGCCAGCAGCTTTTTTGGGAGCCCGAACACCGGGGAGCTGTTTTTT
CASSFFGSPNTGELFF
>-|TRBV6-2/TRBV6-3|TRBD1|TRBJ1-2
TGTGCCAGCAGTTACGGGAACAGGGGCAACGGCTACACCTTC
CASSYGNRGNGYTF
>-|TRBV28|TRBD2|TRBJ2-5
TGTGCCAGCAGTCTGGAGCGGGGGCGAGAGACCCAGTACTTC
CASSLERGRETQYF
>-|TRBV4-1|TRBD1|TRBJ1-4
TGCGCCAGCAGCCAGACAGGGGGCCTATTGACTAATGAAAAACTGTTTTTT
CASSQTGGLLTNEKLFF
>few|TRBV28|-|TRBJ2-6
TGTGCCATCAGGAGGGCTGGGGCCAACGTCCTGACTTTC
CAIRRAGANVLTF
>few|TRBV7-8|-|TRBJ2-2
TGTGCCAGCAGCTTTAATGCCGGGACAAAGAACACCGGGGAGCTGTTTTTT
CASSFNAGTKNTGELFF
>-|TRBV10-3|-|TRBJ1-2
TGTGCCACTTATGGGGGGGCCGTCGGGATGGATGGCTACACCTTC
CATYGGAVGMDGYTF
>once|TRBV4-2|TRBD1|TRBJ1-3
TGTGCCAGCAGCCGCATCGGGACAGGGCTAAACACCATATATTTT
CASSRIGTGLNTIYF
>-|TRBV6-5|TRBD1|TRBJ2-2
TGTGCCAGCAGCGTACAGGGGACGAACACCGGGGAGCTGTTTTTT
CASSVQGTNTGELFF
>-|TRBV28|TRBD1|TRBJ1-2
TGTGCCAGCAGGGAACTGGACAGGACCTTCTCCTTC
CASRELDRTFSF
>-|TRBV7-2|TRBD1|TRBJ2-5
TGTGCCAGCAGCGCGGGACAGGGGCACCGGGGAACCCAGTACTTC
CASSAGQGHRGTQYF
>once|TRBV2|TRBD1|TRBJ2-2
TGTGCCAGCAGTGAGGGACAGTGGAGCACCGGGGAGCTGTTTTTT
CASSEGQWSTGELFF
>-|TRBV12-3/TRBV12-4|-|TRBJ1-5
TGTGCCACCCGCAGTAGCAATCAGCCCCAGCATTTT
CATRSSNQPQHF
>-|TRBV6-5|-|TRBJ1-2
TGTGCCAGCAGCCCCTCCGGCGGCAGCCGGGGTGGCTACACCTTC
CASSPSGGSRGGYTF
>-|TRBV28|TRBD1|TRBJ1-4
TGTGCCAGCAGTGCCCGGACAGGGTCCGGTGAAAAACTGTTTTTT
CASSARTGSGEKLFF
>few|TRBV6-2/TRBV6-3|-|TRBJ2-1
TGTGCCAGCAGCCCAACAGGCAGGGAATACAATGAGCAGTTCTTC
CASSPTGREYNEQFF
>few|TRBV7-2|TRBD1|TRBJ1-2
TGTGCCAGCAGCCGGTCCGGGACAGGATTTGGCTACACCTTC
CASSRSGTGFGYTF
>once|TRBV6-1|TRBD1|TRBJ1-1
TGTGCCAGCAGTGAATGGGTAGGGGGCTACACTGAAGCTTTCTTT
CASSEWVGGYTEAFF
>-|TRBV5-1|TRBD2|TRBJ2-2
TGCGCCAGCAGCAGGGCCAGCGGGGGGCCGGGGTCCGGGGAGCTGTTTTTT
CASSRASGGPGSGELFF
>-|TRBV10-3|TRBD2|TRBJ2-3
TGTGCCATCAGTGTTGGACTAGCGGGGGCCTCGGGCGAGCATTTT
CAISVGLAGASGEHF
>-|TRBV2|TRBD1|TRBJ1-6
TGTGCCAGCAGGCCCGGGACAGGAGAAAATTCACCCCTCCACTTT
CASRPGTGENSPLHF
>many|TRBV2|TRBD1|TRBJ2-7
TGTGCCAGCAGTGCCCCGGACAGGGGCGGAGAGCAGTACTTC
CASSAPDRGGEQYF
>-|TRBV27|-|TRBJ1-5
TGTGCCAGCAGTTCGGACAGATATCAGCCCCAGCATTTT
CASSSDRYQPQHF
>-|TRBV18|-|TRBJ1-2
TGTGCCAGCGGGAGGATGGAGGAGTATGGCTACACCTTC
CASGRMEEYGYTF
>few|TRBV5-1|-|TRBJ1-1
TGCGCCAGCAGCTGGGGTCGGGGGGCCGACACTGAAGCTTTCTTT
CASSWGRGADTEAFF
>-|TRBV15|-|TRBJ2-5
TGTGCCACCAGCAGAGATATCGAGACCCAGTACTTC
CATSRDIETQYF